One sample yielded the 30 T cell receptor beta chains listed below, sequenced in a study of CD8+ T cells in alopecia areata. As the sequencing template, cDNA was produced by extracting RNA and reverse transcribing it. Only in-frame clones appear in the TCRdb table, and some are missing; sequencing was by immunoSEQ multiplex PCR. The data hold approximately 200,000 clones, with approximately 56% observed a single time. The treatment here: oral pan-JAK inhibitor, 5-10 mg twice daily. This specimen was CD4+ T cells sorted from blood, taken at week 4, from a patient treated with tofacitinib. The receptors originated from a human donor with alopecia areata.

The chain has TRBV7-2 and TRBJ2-5; 9 bases fit TRBD1. CDR3 length equals 17 residues. Germline assignment: CDR1 SGHTA and CDR2 FQGNSA. V lost 2 bases, J lost 4 bases, and 11 bases stayed unmatched. In nucleotides, the CDR3 is TGTGCCAGCAGCTTAAGAATGGGGACAGGGCTCGGAGAGACCCAGTACTTC. Protein: CASSLRMGTGLGETQYF.

The chain couples TRBV30 to TRBJ1-1; D unresolved. The CDR3 is made up of 15 amino acids. The V gene's germline CDR1 is GTSNPN and CDR2 SVGIG (reference sequence). Trimming left V 2 bases short and J 5 bases short, with 18 bases between. The CDR3 nucleotides read TGTGCCTGGAGTCCTTTGGGAGGGATGCAAACTGAAGCTTTCTTT. This translates into CAWSPLGGMQTEAFF.

DNA of the CDR3: TGCGCCAGCAGCCAATTCGGTGGGGATAGCTCTGGAAACACCATATATTTT. Its translation is CASSQFGGDSSGNTIYF. The V call is TRBV4-1, the J call TRBJ1-3, with unresolved D. In germline, CDR1 is MGHRA, CDR2 YSYEKL. The V end lost 2 bases, the J end lost 0 bases, and 14 bases lay between the germline ends. The CDR3 totals 17 residues.

The rearrangement joins TRBV5-1 to TRBJ1-1, with 9 bases that match TRBD1. CDR3 length: 13 amino acids. V dropped 4 bases and J dropped 8; count of bases not matched to a gene: 6. Germline CDR1 SGHRS, CDR2 YFSETQ. CDR3 region: CASSHGTGREAFF. The CDR3 DNA follows: TGCGCCAGCAGCCACGGGACAGGGAGGGAAGCTTTCTTT.

In this sample, this clone turned up a few times. The V call is TRBV7-2, the J call TRBJ1-4; 7 positions match TRBD1. Germline V gives CDR1 SGHTA, CDR2 FQGNSA. V gave up 5 bases and J gave up 7 bases; unmatched junction bases: 7. This CDR3 has 14 residues. CDR3 coding DNA: TGTGCCAGCAGCGGAGACAGGGTTGGTGAAAAACTGTTTTTT. This gives the protein CASSGDRVGEKLFF.

In this sample, this clone turned up once. Different DNA sequences within this sample yield the same CDR3. This rearrangement joins TRBV30 to TRBJ1-1; no firm D call. CDR1 GTSNPN and CDR2 SVGIG come from the germline V gene (reference sequence). The germline V and J ends were trimmed by 1 base and 4 bases, with 4 bases remaining between them. CDR3 length equals 11 residues. CDR3 sequence (DNA): TGTGCCTGGAGTGGACGCACTGAAGCTTTCTTT. This encodes CAWSGRTEAFF.

J is TRBJ1-2 and V is TRBV9; D is undetermined. This CDR3 spans 12 amino acids. Germline V gives CDR1 SGDLS, CDR2 YYNGEE. V lost 0 bases, J lost 2 bases, and 2 bases lay in between. The chain's CDR3 is CASSVGNYGYTF. As DNA, the CDR3 is TGTGCCAGCAGCGTAGGGAACTATGGCTACACCTTC.

The chain couples TRBV7-2 to TRBJ2-3; D is ambiguous. The germline CDR1 and CDR2 sequences are SGHTA and FQGNSA. Trimming pared 6 bases from V and 5 bases from J, leaving 9 bases between. This CDR3 comprises 12 residues. The CDR3 sequence is CASSILQDTQYF. The DNA of the CDR3 is TGTGCCAGCAGTATCTTGCAAGATACGCAGTATTTT.

V usage is TRBV13 and J usage is TRBJ2-4; 7 bases fit TRBD1. Germline assignment: CDR1 PRHDT and CDR2 FYEKMQ (reference sequence). This CDR3 has 15 amino acids. V dropped 1 base and J dropped 4; count of bases not matched to a gene: 4. Here the CDR3 DNA reads TGTGCCAGCAGCTTAGTCGGGACAGATAAAAACATTCAGTACTTC. Protein product: CASSLVGTDKNIQYF.

This rearrangement joins TRBV7-6 to TRBJ1-2; D is unresolved. V lost 5 bases to trimming and J lost 6 bases, with 16 bases between them. CDR1 and CDR2 (germline): SGHVS, FNYEAQ. The CDR3 covers 14 residues. CDR3 in amino acids: CASSPSREVHGYTF. CDR3 DNA sequence: TGTGCCAGCAGCCCCTCGAGGGAGGTCCATGGCTACACCTTC.

The rearrangement links TRBV6-5 to TRBJ2-3; D not resolved. The CDR3 totals 13 residues. The V end was cut by 6 bases, the J end by 4 bases, with 11 bases between. Germline V gene lookup returns CDR1 MNHEY and CDR2 SVGAGI. Written as DNA, the CDR3 is TGTGCCAGCAGGAGCCGCTCCCCAGATACGCAGTATTTT. Its protein is CASRSRSPDTQYF.

V is TRBV29-1 and J is TRBJ1-2, with D tentatively TRBD1 (6 bases). CDR3 length: 13 amino acids. V lost 4 bases to trimming and J lost 4 bases, with 13 bases between them. CDR1 is SQVTM, CDR2 ANQGSEA, per germline. CDR3 region: CSVGAGAVYGYTF. The CDR3 DNA reads TGCAGCGTTGGGGCAGGGGCGGTCTATGGCTACACCTTC.

J is TRBJ2-2 and V is TRBV5-1, with D maybe TRBD2 (6 bases). Germline CDR1 is SGHRS and CDR2 is YFSETQ. This CDR3 region has 17 residues. V shed 7 bases and J shed 1 base, with 20 bases lying between them. This CDR3 is CASASDYGPGNTGELFF. For the CDR3, the DNA is TGCGCCAGCGCGTCGGACTACGGGCCGGGGAACACCGGGGAGCTGTTTTTT.

This chain links TRBV6-5 with TRBJ2-3, with TRBD1 matching over 7 bases. V shed 0 bases and J 10 bases; nucleotides not matched to a gene: 7. The CDR3 spans 14 residues. Germline V CDR1 and CDR2: MNHEY, SVGAGI. CDR3 DNA: TGTGCCAGCAGTTACTCGATTCTCGGACAGGCGCAGTATTTT. It translates to CASSYSILGQAQYF.

The V and J genes are TRBV2 and TRBJ2-5; 12 nucleotides agree with TRBD2. CDR1 SNHLY and CDR2 FYNNEI come from the germline V gene. V gave up 7 bases and J gave up 4 bases; unmatched junction bases: 10. The CDR3 is 16 amino acids. The CDR3 DNA reads TGTGCCAGCACCTCCGTTCTAGCGGGGGGGCGAGAGACCCAGTACTTC. Its translation is CASTSVLAGGRETQYF.

The chain couples TRBV7-9 to TRBJ2-5; D is uncertain. The CDR3 length is 13 residues. Germline V lookup: CDR1 SEHNR, CDR2 FQNEAQ (reference sequence). With 1 base removed from V and 1 base from J, the gap between germline ends came to 4 bases. CDR3 region: CASSLGAQETQYF. The CDR3 DNA follows: TGTGCCAGCAGCTTAGGGGCCCAAGAGACCCAGTACTTC.

The chain couples TRBV5-1 to TRBJ2-3, with D possibly TRBD1 on 6 matching bases. The germline V gene encodes CDR1 SGHRS and CDR2 YFSETQ. Trimming left V 4 bases short and J 4 bases short, with 19 bases between. This CDR3 spans 16 amino acids. As DNA, the CDR3 is TGCGCCAGCAGCGTCGCTCGTGGCAGGGGCGCAGATACGCAGTATTTT. It specifies CASSVARGRGADTQYF.

The CDR3 region has the DNA TGTGCCAGCAGCCTTCAAGCGCGGGGGATCTATGGCTACACCTTC. The encoded protein is CASSLQARGIYGYTF. V and J are TRBV4-2 and TRBJ1-2; a possible D gene is TRBD1 (5 bases). The ends were cut back, 4 bases at V and 4 bases at J, with 16 bases in the middle. The CDR3 is 15 residues long. Germline V lookup: CDR1 LGHNA, CDR2 YNFKEQ.

The V call is TRBV5-1, the J call TRBJ2-5, with 7 bases that match TRBD2. After removal of 1 base from V and 5 bases from J, the junction contained 5 bases not matched to a gene. Germline-derived CDR1 and CDR2 are SGHRS and YFSETQ. The CDR3 has 14 residues. The CDR3 bases are TGCGCCAGCAGCTTGTACCCCGGGAGGGAGACCCAGTACTTC. It specifies CASSLYPGRETQYF. Based on the CDR3 plus reference TRBV5-1 and TRBJ2-5, the full variable domain is KAGVTQTPRYLIKTRGQQVTLSCSPISGHRSVSWYQQTPGQGLQFLFEYFSETQRNKGNFPGRFSGRQFSNSRSEMNVSTLELGDSALYLCASSLYPGRETQYFGPGTRLLVL.

The sample holds a few counts of this clone. This sequence joins TRBV6-5 and TRBJ1-4, with 8 bases matching TRBD1. V trimming: 1 base; J trimming: 10 bases; junction bases outside the gene matches: 8. CDR1 and CDR2 (germline): MNHEY, SVGAGI. The CDR3 has 15 residues. The DNA of the CDR3 is TGTGCCAGCAGTTACTTGTCAGGGGGCGACGGAAAACTGTTTTTT. Protein: CASSYLSGGDGKLFF.

The chain couples TRBV9 to TRBJ2-1; tentative D call: TRBD1 (5 bases). V gave up 9 bases and J gave up 3 bases, with 16 bases separating them. Per the germline V gene, CDR1 is SGDLS and CDR2 is YYNGEE. This CDR3 contains 14 residues. CDR3 coding DNA: TGTGCCACCTCGACAGCTACCAACTACAATGAGCAGTTCTTC. It translates to CATSTATNYNEQFF.

This rearrangement joins TRBV6-1 to TRBJ2-7; 7 nucleotides match TRBD1. V gave up 4 bases and J gave up 0 bases; unmatched junction bases: 9. From germline, CDR1 is MNHNS and CDR2 SASEGT. The CDR3 sequence is 16 residues long. This chain's CDR3 is CASSAGQVLYSYEQYF. The CDR3 DNA sequence: TGTGCCAGCAGTGCCGGACAGGTCCTGTACTCCTACGAGCAGTACTTC.

V and J are TRBV29-1 and TRBJ2-7, with 11 bases that match TRBD2. Trimming at V came to 6 bases and at J to 0 bases, leaving 4 bases not matched to a gene. The CDR3 consists of 14 residues. Germline V gene sequence: CDR1 SQVTM, CDR2 ANQGSEA. CDR3 region: CSVSTSGGSYEQYF. The CDR3 DNA sequence: TGCAGCGTCTCAACTAGCGGGGGCTCCTACGAGCAGTACTTC.

This sequence joins TRBV5-1 and TRBJ2-5; D is ambiguous. The V and J ends lost 0 bases and 3 bases respectively, with 9 bases between them. Germline-derived CDR1 and CDR2 are SGHRS and YFSETQ. CDR3 length: 14 amino acids. In DNA, the CDR3 is TGCGCCAGCAGCTTGGGACTTGATGAAGAGACCCAGTACTTC. Its protein product is CASSLGLDEETQYF.

V and J are TRBV28 and TRBJ1-4, with TRBD1 identical over 9 bases. The trim removed 4 bases at V and 7 bases at J, leaving 4 bases unmatched. CDR3 length equals 14 residues. The germline V gene encodes CDR1 MDHEN and CDR2 SYDVKM. CDR3 residues: CASSSGQGIEKLFF. The DNA for the CDR3 is TGTGCCAGCAGTTCAGGACAGGGGATTGAAAAACTGTTTTTT.

The chain uses TRBV23-1 and TRBJ2-6; D perhaps matches TRBD2 (5 bases). Being an ORF, TRBV23-1 has a function that is uncertain. The CDR3 extends over 16 amino acids. Trimming shortened V by 4 bases and J by 4 bases, and 14 bases separated the two germline ends. CDR3: CASSRPSRRGANVLTF. The DNA of the CDR3 is TGCGCCAGCAGTCGACCTAGCAGAAGAGGGGCCAACGTCCTGACTTTC.

V is TRBV7-9 and J is TRBJ1-2; weak D call: TRBD1 (6 bases). The germline gives CDR1 SEHNR, CDR2 FQNEAQ (reference sequence). CDR3 size: 17 residues. Trimming removed 4 bases at V and 4 bases at J, with 22 bases between. The CDR3 reads CASSSQGPDSLLYGYTF. CDR3 coding DNA: TGTGCCAGCAGCTCACAAGGGCCGGACAGCCTCCTCTATGGCTACACCTTC.

The chain employs TRBV29-1 and TRBJ2-3; D gene ambiguous. CDR3 length: 11 amino acids. Germline V gives CDR1 SQVTM, CDR2 ANQGSEA. Trimming shortened V by 2 bases and J by 6 bases, and 6 bases separated the two germline ends. CDR3 residues: CSVENGDTQYF. The CDR3 region has the DNA TGCAGCGTTGAAAACGGGGATACGCAGTATTTT.

The rearrangement links TRBV5-6 to TRBJ2-5; D is undetermined. Trimming pared 0 bases from V and 3 bases from J, leaving 9 bases between. The CDR3 consists of 14 residues. Germline values: CDR1 SGHDT, CDR2 YYEEEE. The CDR3 region has the DNA TGTGCCAGCAGCTTGGGACGTCTGGAAGAGACCCAGTACTTC. Translating gives CASSLGRLEETQYF.

This chain links TRBV29-1 with TRBJ2-1; 9 nucleotides agree with TRBD1. The CDR3 loop spans 13 amino acids. CDR1 and CDR2 from the germline V gene are SQVTM and ANQGSEA. The DNA for the CDR3 is TGCAGAACCCGGGACAGGGTGATTAATGAGCAGTTCTTC. It translates to CRTRDRVINEQFF.